This passage covers 13 T cell receptor beta chains from one sample sequenced in a study of blood T cells in healthy people across ages. Then a second PCR, running about 6 to 12 cycles, was carried out with a sample-barcoded 5' primer and a J-beta primer mix. MiXCR was run by TCRdb on the 5' RACE reads, yielding one entry per CDR3 protein. Of about 580,000 distinct CDR3 sequences listed, 45% to 55% are singletons. Sequenced sample: blood. These receptors all come from a man older than 75 in good health.

This chain connects TRBV2 to TRBJ2-7; TRBD2 aligns across 8 bases. Germline V gives CDR1 SNHLY, CDR2 FYNNEI. The trim removed 6 bases at V and 3 bases at J, leaving 16 bases unmatched. The CDR3 has 17 residues. The CDR3, as DNA: TGTGCCAGCAGGCCTACGGGGGGGGCAGAGTCCCTCTACGAGCAGTACTTC. Encoded protein: CASRPTGGAESLYEQYF.

This clonotype was found a few times. This chain joins TRBV6-5 and TRBJ2-3, with 8 bases that match TRBD1. The CDR3 extends over 14 amino acids. V trimming: 5 bases; J trimming: 5 bases; junction bases outside the gene matches: 6. From germline, CDR1 is MNHEY and CDR2 SVGAGI. The CDR3 DNA sequence: TGTGCCAGCAGTGACGCCAGGGGGCAAGATACGCAGTATTTT. This translates into CASSDARGQDTQYF.

The chain recombines TRBV4-1 with TRBJ2-1; TRBD2 matches at 9 bases. J gave up 6 bases and V 5 bases, and 14 bases lay outside the gene matches. CDR3 size: 17 residues. CDR1 and CDR2 (germline): MGHRA, YSYEKL. The CDR3 DNA sequence: TGCGCCAGCAGCGTCCGACTAGCGGTCAGCCGGGGCAATGAGCAGTTCTTC. Protein product: CASSVRLAVSRGNEQFF.

This chain connects TRBV5-1 to TRBJ2-3; D is undetermined. The germline V and J ends were trimmed by 0 bases and 0 bases, with 11 bases remaining between them. CDR3 size: 16 residues. Germline V gene lookup returns CDR1 SGHRS and CDR2 YFSETQ. The CDR3, as DNA: TGCGCCAGCAGCTTGGGGAGTCTACCGAGCACAGATACGCAGTATTTT. Encoded protein: CASSLGSLPSTDTQYF.

The chain carries TRBV5-1 and TRBJ2-5; 8 bases map to TRBD1. After removal of 4 bases from V and 11 bases from J, the junction contained 16 bases not matched to a gene. This CDR3 is built from 15 residues. CDR1 and CDR2 (germline): SGHRS, YFSETQ. The CDR3 DNA reads TGCGCCAGCAGCAAAGGGACAGGTCGTATCAATGAGCAGTACTTC. The encoded protein is CASSKGTGRINEQYF.

This clonotype was seen a handful of times. The chain carries TRBV7-2 and TRBJ2-1; the D gene is possibly TRBD1 (7 bases). Deletions cut 6 bases from V and 0 bases from J, with 15 bases between. Germline V gives CDR1 SGHTA, CDR2 FQGNSA. The CDR3 runs to 16 residues. The CDR3 DNA reads TGTGCCAGCAGTCCCGCAGGGGGGACCTCCTACAATGAGCAGTTCTTC. Its protein product is CASSPAGGTSYNEQFF.

This chain connects TRBV6-2 or TRBV6-3 to TRBJ2-1; TRBD1 matches 8 bases. This CDR3 is 17 amino acids long. Unmatched junction bases numbered 16, after V lost 6 bases and J lost 6 bases. Germline V lookup: CDR1 MNHEY, CDR2 SVGEGT. CDR3 in amino acids: CASSPTYPGQAGNEQFF. The CDR3 DNA sequence: TGTGCCAGCAGCCCCACATATCCGGGACAGGCGGGCAATGAGCAGTTCTTC.

This chain uses TRBV20-1 with TRBJ2-3; no reliable D call. V gave up 4 bases and J gave up 2 bases, with 7 bases separating them. The CDR3 runs to 12 residues. Germline CDR1 reads DFQATT; CDR2 reads SNEGSKA (reference sequence). This chain's CDR3 is CSATEITDTQYF. The CDR3 bases are TGCAGTGCTACCGAAATCACAGATACGCAGTATTTT.

This clonotype has more than one count but fewer than ten. The chain joins TRBV25-1 to TRBJ2-5; TRBD2 matches 14 bases. Trimming removed 3 bases from V and 5 bases from J; junction bases left unmatched: 2. Germline V lookup: CDR1 MGHDK, CDR2 SYGVNS. This CDR3 is 15 amino acids long. The CDR3 DNA sequence: TGTGCCAGCAGTGAGGGACTAGCGGGAGTGGAGACCCAGTACTTC. The encoded protein is CASSEGLAGVETQYF.

This clonotype came up a few times. The V and J genes are TRBV7-2 and TRBJ2-1; D possibly uses TRBD1 or TRBD2 (5 bases each). V lost 5 bases and J lost 7, with 12 bases in between. Germline values: CDR1 SGHTA, CDR2 FQGNSA. The CDR3 runs 13 residues. This CDR3 is CASSTGPGNEQFF. DNA for the CDR3: TGTGCCAGCAGCACGGGACCCGGGAATGAGCAGTTCTTC.

This clonotype showed up just a few times. This rearrangement joins TRBV5-1 to TRBJ1-2; D is ambiguous. Germline V lookup: CDR1 SGHRS, CDR2 YFSETQ. The CDR3 is 13 residues long. V gave up 4 bases and J gave up 3 bases, with 10 bases separating them. The CDR3 protein is CASSQRVDYGYTF. The CDR3 bases are TGCGCCAGCAGCCAGAGGGTTGACTATGGCTACACCTTC.

This clonotype was observed at least ten times. CDR3 protein: CASSLISGSTDTQYF. The CDR3 bases are TGTGCCAGCAGCTTAATCTCCGGGAGCACAGATACGCAGTATTTT. The gene calls are TRBV7-9 and TRBJ2-3, with D uncertain. The V gene's germline CDR1 is SEHNR and CDR2 FQNEAQ (reference sequence). CDR3 length: 15 amino acids. Trimming removed 2 bases from V and 0 bases from J, with 9 bases in between.

In DNA, the CDR3 is TGTGCCATCAGTGACGGAGAGACCCAGTACTTC. Translating gives CAISDGETQYF. The chain uses TRBV10-3 and TRBJ2-5; the D is unclear. V was cut by 3 bases and J by 4 bases, with 3 bases left in between. Germline V gene lookup returns CDR1 ENHRY and CDR2 SYGVKD. The CDR3 runs to 11 residues.